The clone carrying this T cell receptor beta chain was seen a handful of times. Its antigen remains unidentified. These data belong to a study of beta chain features in type 1 diabetes. Study-level results: The VDJ junctions of type 1 diabetes patients carried fewer insertions and more deletions. Within the patient group, naive, central memory and Treg TCRB repertoires appeared more similar to each other than within healthy donors. Among all four CD4+ subsets, Type 1 diabetes patients had TCRB CDR3s that were moderately but significantly shorter.

CD45RO/CCR7/CD25/CD127/CD95/CD27 sorting isolated CD4+ naive, central memory, regulatory and stem cell-like memory cells. Sequenced material consisted of expressed TCRB transcripts (all of the isolated RNA was reverse transcribed). The repertoire was sequenced with immunoSEQ multiplex PCR; TCRdb's copy has only in-frame clones and lacks some. The data contain approximately 200,000 clones, over 9.5% of them singletons. This CDR3 comprises 12 residues. The germline V and J ends were trimmed by 1 base and 8 bases, with 7 bases remaining between them. CDR1 is SEHNR, CDR2 FQNEAQ, per germline (reference sequence).

The receptor's source is a woman aged 18 to 35 in good health. V is TRBV7-9 and J is TRBJ2-3; D unresolved. The specimen sequenced was naive CD4+ T cells from blood. CDR3 sequence reads: CASSLDLRTQYF. The CDR3 DNA is TGTGCCAGCAGCTTAGATCTTCGTACGCAGTATTTT.